These 25 T cell receptor beta chains share one sample of origin, sequenced in a study of T cell responses to AZD1222 COVID-19 vaccine. Sequencing used immunoSEQ multiplex PCR; TCRdb keeps in-frame clones, though not all of them. The sample lists about 120,000 clones; 80% to 95% were seen once. The sample consisted of peripheral blood, taken on day 0 of AZD1222 vaccination. These receptors were obtained from an adult in good health.

This rearrangement joins TRBV6-5 to TRBJ1-5, with a weak D call TRBD1 (6 bases). The CDR3 sequence is 14 residues long. Germline loops: CDR1 MNHEY, CDR2 SVGAGI. The V gene lost 6 bases and the J gene lost 1 base, with 10 bases spanning the gap. CDR3 in DNA: TGTGCCAGCAGGTACGGACAGAGCAATCAGCCCCAGCATTTT. The encoded protein is CASRYGQSNQPQHF.

This clone was seen a handful of times. The rearrangement links TRBV3-1 (or the pseudogene TRBV3-2) to TRBJ2-7; TRBD1 is a possible D gene (6 bases). V was pared by 4 bases and J by 6 bases, with 13 bases between. In germline, CDR1 is LGHDT, CDR2 YNNKEL (reference sequence). This CDR3 spans 13 amino acids. The DNA for the CDR3 is TGTGCCAGCAGCCTGGGGACACAGACCGAGCAGTACTTC. Protein sequence: CASSLGTQTEQYF.

V and J are TRBV6-5 and TRBJ1-3; D is undetermined. Trimming removed 6 bases at V and 0 bases at J, with 9 bases between. The CDR3 loop spans 14 amino acids. Germline V gene data show CDR1 as MNHEY and CDR2 as SVGAGI. The CDR3 DNA follows: TGTGCCAGCAGCTCAGTGCTCTCTGGAAACACCATATATTTT. This sequence encodes CASSSVLSGNTIYF.

V gene TRBV5-6 combines with J gene TRBJ2-2; TRBD1 agrees at 7 bases. The CDR3 has 16 amino acids. With V trimmed by 1 base and J by 7 bases, 10 bases remained unmatched. Germline V gives CDR1 SGHDT, CDR2 YYEEEE. The CDR3 sequence: CASSLRSRGYIGELFF. The CDR3 DNA reads TGTGCCAGCAGCTTGAGGAGCAGGGGGTATATCGGGGAGCTGTTTTTT.

The chain is built from TRBV9 and TRBJ1-6; perhaps TRBD1 as D (5 bases). The CDR3 runs 15 residues. Trimming left V 4 bases short and J 7 bases short, with 15 bases between. Germline V gene data show CDR1 as SGDLS and CDR2 as YYNGEE. CDR3 sequence: CASSLGAATNSPLHF. In DNA, the CDR3 is TGTGCCAGCAGCCTTGGGGCCGCAACGAATTCACCCCTCCACTTT.

The chain combines TRBV5-6 with TRBJ1-1, with a weak D call TRBD1 (6 bases). The CDR3 length is 15 residues. Trimming removed 2 bases at V and 4 bases at J, with 15 bases between. Germline V lookup: CDR1 SGHDT, CDR2 YYEEEE. The CDR3 nucleotides are TGTGCCAGCAGCTTTCAGGGACTGGGGGCCACTGAAGCTTTCTTT. Its protein is CASSFQGLGATEAFF.

V usage is TRBV2 and J usage is TRBJ1-2; D is uncertain. The germline V and J ends were trimmed by 6 bases and 7 bases, with 12 bases remaining between them. Germline CDR1 is SNHLY and CDR2 is FYNNEI. CDR3 length: 12 residues. As DNA, the CDR3 is TGTGCCAGCAGGGGAGGAGTGGTTGGCTACACCTTC. Encoded protein: CASRGGVVGYTF. The full variable domain, completed using reference TRBV2 and TRBJ1-2, is EPEVTQTPSHQVTQMGQEVILRCVPISNHLYFYWYRQILGQKVEFLVSFYNNEISEKSEIFDDQFSVERPDGSNFTLKIRSTKLEDSAMYFCASRGGVVGYTFGSGTRLTVV.

CDR3 coding DNA: TGTGCCAGCAGCGTAACCCCGGGGGTTGCGGGAGGGCCAGATACGCAGTATTTT. It is translated as CASSVTPGVAGGPDTQYF. V is TRBV9 and J is TRBJ2-3; 9 bases agree with TRBD2. The CDR3 sequence is 18 residues long. The junction had 13 bases not matched to a gene; V was cut back by 1 base and J by 4 bases. Germline V gene lookup returns CDR1 SGDLS and CDR2 YYNGEE.

The chain joins TRBV4-1 to TRBJ2-3; D is unclear. The CDR3 is 14 residues long. The germline gives CDR1 MGHRA, CDR2 YSYEKL. V lost 2 bases and J 3 bases, leaving 9 bases between the germline ends. CDR3 in DNA: TGCGCCAGCAGCCAATTGGGCATTACAGATACGCAGTATTTT. It yields the protein CASSQLGITDTQYF.

The chain recombines TRBV6-6 with TRBJ2-2, with D perhaps matching TRBD2 (5 bases). V lost 2 bases and J lost 7, with 17 bases in between. The germline CDR1 and CDR2 sequences are MNHNY and SVGAGI (reference sequence). CDR3 size: 16 residues. The CDR3 protein is CASSYPSGLTRGELFF. The CDR3 coding sequence is TGTGCCAGCAGTTACCCTTCTGGACTCACTCGCGGGGAGCTGTTTTTT.

J is TRBJ1-2 and V is TRBV27; maybe TRBD1 (5 bases). This CDR3 region has 18 residues. Trimming removed 2 bases at V and 0 bases at J, with 19 bases between. Germline values: CDR1 MNHEY, CDR2 SMNVEV (reference sequence). The CDR3 protein is CASSLTRQTTLTNYGYTF. CDR3 bases: TGTGCCAGCAGTTTAACGCGACAGACAACTTTGACTAACTATGGCTACACCTTC.

The chain joins TRBV6-5 to TRBJ1-2, with TRBD1 matching 9 bases. CDR3 length: 14 residues. Trimming took 6 bases from V and 7 from J; bases not matched to a gene: 9. The germline CDR1 and CDR2 sequences are MNHEY and SVGAGI. As DNA, the CDR3 is TGTGCCAGCAGGGGACAGGGAGTCTTGGGTGGCTACACCTTC. Translated: CASRGQGVLGGYTF.

The V call is TRBV28, the J call TRBJ2-2, with 9 bases fitting TRBD1. Germline V CDR1 and CDR2: MDHEN, SYDVKM. Unmatched junction bases numbered 7, after V lost 7 bases and J lost 7 bases. The CDR3 contains 14 residues. The CDR3, as DNA: TGTGCCAGCAACCAGGGACAGGGCGGCGGGGAGCTGTTTTTT. It yields the protein CASNQGQGGGELFF. Full variable domain (outside the CDR3, taken from reference TRBV28 and TRBJ2-2): DVKVTQSSRYLVKRTGEKVFLECVQDMDHENMFWYRQDPGLGLRLIYFSYDVKMKEKGDIPEGYSVSREKKERFSLILESASTNQTSMYLCASNQGQGGGELFFGEGSRLTVL.

V usage is TRBV28 and J usage is TRBJ1-5; D not resolved. CDR1 MDHEN and CDR2 SYDVKM come from the germline V gene. The CDR3 has 15 residues. Trimming took off 1 base at V and 6 bases at J, with 13 bases between the two ends. The CDR3 here is CASSLFRGSRQPQHF. Here the CDR3 DNA reads TGTGCCAGCAGTTTATTTAGAGGGAGTCGTCAGCCCCAGCATTTT.

The chain carries TRBV6-5 and TRBJ2-7; weak D call: TRBD2 (6 bases). The germline CDR1 and CDR2 sequences are MNHEY and SVGAGI. CDR3 length equals 13 residues. V lost 6 bases and J lost 5, with 14 bases in between. The CDR3 DNA reads TGTGCCAGCAGGGCGGTTGGAGGGAACGAGCAGTACTTC. Translation gives CASRAVGGNEQYF.

The chain is built from TRBV7-2 and TRBJ1-5, with no clear D. Trimming took off 1 base at V and 10 bases at J, with 14 bases between the two ends. The germline gives CDR1 SGHTA, CDR2 FQGNSA. The CDR3 extends over 14 amino acids. The CDR3 is CASSLVAGSRPQHF. The CDR3 bases are TGTGCCAGCAGCTTAGTGGCAGGCTCACGTCCCCAGCATTTT.

This sequence joins TRBV7-6 and TRBJ2-1; D call uncertain. Looked up from germline, CDR1 is SGHVS and CDR2 is FNYEAQ. The CDR3 length is 15 residues. V was shortened by 5 bases and J by 8 bases, with 19 bases between the two germline ends. In DNA form, the CDR3 reads TGTGCCAGCAGCCAGCAGGCGGTCAGCAGCGATGAGCAGTTCTTC. Translation gives CASSQQAVSSDEQFF. The full variable domain, completed using reference TRBV7-6 and TRBJ2-1, is GAGVSQSPRYKVTKRGQDVALRCDPISGHVSLYWYRQALGQGPEFLTYFNYEAQQDKSGLPNDRFSAERPEGSISTLTIQRTEQRDSAMYRCASSQQAVSSDEQFFGPGTRLTVL.

This sequence joins TRBV28 and TRBJ1-5; 9 nucleotides align to TRBD1. With V trimmed by 6 bases and J by 7 bases, 4 bases remained unmatched. This CDR3 has 13 amino acids. The germline V gene encodes CDR1 MDHEN and CDR2 SYDVKM. The CDR3 nucleotides are TGTGCCAGCAGCCGGACAGGGGCGCAGCCCCAGCATTTT. Its translation: CASSRTGAQPQHF.

The chain recombines TRBV19 with TRBJ2-4; TRBD2 matches 7 bases. The germline CDR1 and CDR2 sequences are LNHDA and SQIVND (reference sequence). The V segment lost 3 bases and the J segment 0 bases; nucleotides outside the gene matches: 8. This CDR3 has 17 residues. The CDR3 DNA is TGTGCCAGTAGTATTCGAGGCGGGAGATTAGCCAAAAACATTCAGTACTTC. It specifies CASSIRGGRLAKNIQYF.

V is TRBV10-3 and J is TRBJ2-5; 7 positions match TRBD1. The CDR3 spans 13 residues. Per the germline V gene, CDR1 is ENHRY and CDR2 is SYGVKD. V dropped 10 bases and J dropped 3; count of bases not matched to a gene: 8. CDR3: CATGQDSKETQYF. The CDR3 DNA sequence: TGTGCCACCGGACAGGACAGTAAAGAGACCCAGTACTTC.

The count of this clone is one. The chain employs TRBV4-1 and TRBJ2-7, with 8 positions matching TRBD2. The germline V gene has CDR1 MGHRA and CDR2 YSYEKL. V lost 5 bases and J lost 2; bases outside the gene matches: 5. The CDR3 is 14 amino acids. This CDR3 reads CASSGGGLTYEQYF. The DNA for the CDR3 is TGCGCCAGCAGCGGCGGGGGGCTCACCTACGAGCAGTACTTC.

This chain connects TRBV19 to TRBJ2-7, with 10 bases fitting TRBD2. V lost 3 bases, J lost 6 bases, and 8 bases stayed unmatched. There are 15 residues in the CDR3. Looked up from germline, CDR1 is LNHDA and CDR2 is SQIVND (reference sequence). The CDR3 reads CASSIGTSDYFEQYF. The CDR3 bases are TGTGCCAGTAGTATCGGGACTAGCGATTATTTCGAGCAGTACTTC. The whole variable domain, remainder taken from reference TRBV19 and TRBJ2-7, is DGGITQSPKYLFRKEGQNVTLSCEQNLNHDAMYWYRQDPGQGLRLIYYSQIVNDFQKGDIAEGYSVSREKKESFPLTVTSAQKNPTAFYLCASSIGTSDYFEQYFGPGTRLTVT.

This chain connects TRBV5-1 to TRBJ1-2, with unresolved D. CDR1 SGHRS and CDR2 YFSETQ come from the germline V gene. Trimming removed 0 bases at V and 7 bases at J, with 10 bases between. The CDR3 runs to 13 residues. The CDR3 DNA sequence: TGCGCCAGCAGCTTGGGTGGTTCGGGTGGCTACACCTTC. Amino acids: CASSLGGSGGYTF.

V usage is TRBV15 and J usage is TRBJ2-7; 9 bases are a match to TRBD1. Per germline, CDR1 LNHNV and CDR2 YYDKDF (reference sequence). The CDR3 is made up of 16 amino acids. V trimming: 0 bases; J trimming: 4 bases; junction bases outside the gene matches: 7. The CDR3 coding sequence is TGTGCCACCAGCAGAGATCTGGGACAGGGCTTATACGAGCAGTACTTC. Translated, it gives CATSRDLGQGLYEQYF.

The CDR3 DNA reads TGTGCCAGCAGCTTAGACCAGCGGGTGACCGATGAGCAGTTCTTC. Its translation is CASSLDQRVTDEQFF. The chain has TRBV11-3 and TRBJ2-1; D is perhaps TRBD2 (6 bases). CDR3 length: 15 residues. Trimming removed 0 bases at V and 8 bases at J, with 14 bases between. Germline-derived CDR1 and CDR2 are SGHNT and YENEEA.